These 27 T cell receptor beta chains were sequenced from one sample in a study of shared clonotypes between healthy human individuals. Sequencing was performed with immunoSEQ multiplex PCR; in TCRdb, only in-frame clones are kept and a portion is missing. The sample lists about 2.3 million clones, more than 85% occurring once. Sequenced material: naive CD4+ T cells from PBMCs. The subset: CD45RA+ positively selected. The receptors originated from a man aged 18 to 29 in good health. Some clones in this sample may be carry-over from other donors' samples.

This clone was observed a handful of times. The V and J genes are TRBV28 and TRBJ1-5, with 7 nucleotides matching TRBD1. CDR3 length equals 18 residues. Germline CDR1 reads MDHEN; CDR2 reads SYDVKM. With 2 bases clipped from V and 3 bases from J, the junction kept 13 bases outside the gene matches. CDR3 DNA sequence: TGTGCCAGCAGTTTAGGACACAGGGGAGGTACCTTCAATCAGCCCCAGCATTTT. This translates into CASSLGHRGGTFNQPQHF.

V is TRBV14 and J is TRBJ1-1; D not resolved. The CDR3 length is 16 residues. The germline V gene has CDR1 SGHDN and CDR2 FVKESK. Trimming stripped 0 bases from V and 2 bases from J, with 13 bases between. For the CDR3, the DNA is TGTGCCAGCAGCCAAGAGATCGCCAGGTTCAACACTGAAGCTTTCTTT. This sequence encodes CASSQEIARFNTEAFF.

J is TRBJ2-3 and V is TRBV7-3; D gene unclear. V dropped 9 bases and J dropped 0 bases, with 13 bases sitting between them. The CDR3 is made up of 14 amino acids. The germline gives CDR1 SGHTA, CDR2 FQGTGA. CDR3 nucleotides: TGTGCCAGTGGTCCGGGTTCAAGCACAGATACGCAGTATTTT. Its protein is CASGPGSSTDTQYF.

This sequence joins TRBV4-2 and TRBJ1-2; a possible D gene is TRBD1 (5 bases). The germline V gene encodes CDR1 LGHNA and CDR2 YNFKEQ. This CDR3 spans 16 amino acids. Trimming pared 4 bases from V and 2 bases from J, leaving 17 bases between. CDR3 sequence: CASSPPKPRVNYGYTF. CDR3 sequence (DNA): TGTGCCAGCAGCCCACCTAAACCCAGGGTGAACTATGGCTACACCTTC.

The V gene is TRBV6-6, the J gene TRBJ1-5, with D hard to call. CDR1 is MNHNY, CDR2 SVGAGI, per germline (reference sequence). Trimming cost V 6 bases and J 9 bases, with 12 bases left between them. The CDR3 sequence is 12 residues long. The CDR3 region is CASSPANTPQHF. The CDR3, as DNA: TGTGCCAGCAGCCCGGCCAATACGCCCCAGCATTTT.

Notes on this clone: Other DNA sequences within the sample encode an identical CDR3. The V gene is TRBV20-1, the J gene TRBJ2-7; D unclear. Trimming took off 3 bases at V and 4 bases at J, with 7 bases between the two ends. Germline CDR1 DFQATT, CDR2 SNEGSKA (reference sequence). There are 11 residues in the CDR3. The CDR3 region has the DNA TGCAGTGCTAGCCCGACTTACGAGCAGTACTTC. It codes for CSASPTYEQYF.

The rearrangement uses TRBV28 and TRBJ1-3; the D gene is possibly TRBD1 (5 bases). V shed 5 bases and J shed 4 bases, with 15 bases lying between them. Germline V gene data show CDR1 as MDHEN and CDR2 as SYDVKM. The CDR3 loop spans 15 amino acids. This CDR3 is CASSGHLQRGNTIYF. DNA of the CDR3: TGTGCCAGCAGTGGACACCTCCAGCGAGGAAACACCATATATTTT.

Only one count was recorded for this clone. The CDR3 spells CSVGWGSYEQYF. CDR3 nucleotides: TGCAGCGTTGGGTGGGGCTCCTACGAGCAGTACTTC. The chain combines TRBV29-1 with TRBJ2-5; D not certain. Gene TRBJ2-7 matches the end of the DNA better, so the J call may be wrong. Germline V gives CDR1 SQVTM, CDR2 ANQGSEA. CDR3 size: 12 residues.

Regarding this clone: This CDR3 is also generated by other DNA sequences in the sample. This chain joins TRBV5-4 and TRBJ1-1; the D gene is possibly TRBD1 (5 bases). In germline, CDR1 is SGHNT, CDR2 YYREEE (reference sequence). Trimming removed 2 bases at V and 2 bases at J, with 7 bases between. CDR3 size: 13 residues. The DNA for the CDR3 is TGTGCCAGCAGCTTTGGGGGTAACACTGAAGCTTTCTTT. It yields the protein CASSFGGNTEAFF.

The chain joins TRBV28 to TRBJ1-2, with a weak D call TRBD1 (6 bases). With 6 bases removed from V and 8 bases from J, the gap between germline ends came to 19 bases. This CDR3 region has 14 residues. Germline-derived CDR1 and CDR2 are MDHEN and SYDVKM. CDR3 sequence reads: CASSPVGGRDGYTF. The CDR3 nucleotides read TGTGCCAGCAGCCCGGTGGGGGGGCGAGACGGCTACACCTTC.

This chain joins TRBV11-3 and TRBJ2-7; the D is unclear. CDR1 and CDR2 from the germline V gene are SGHNT and YENEEA. This CDR3 has 14 residues. V was pared by 1 base and J by 6 bases, with 13 bases between. CDR3 protein: CASSLGGAGREQYF. CDR3 bases: TGTGCCAGCAGCTTAGGTGGTGCTGGGCGCGAGCAGTACTTC.

V gene TRBV2 combines with J gene TRBJ2-3; 10 nucleotides match TRBD2. The CDR3 spans 15 residues. Looked up from germline, CDR1 is SNHLY and CDR2 is FYNNEI. V lost 6 bases to trimming and J lost 4 bases; unmatched junction nucleotides: 7. The CDR3 DNA reads TGTGCCAGCAGCGTAAGCGGGAGGGCCTCAGATACGCAGTATTTT. This encodes CASSVSGRASDTQYF.

This sequence joins TRBV11-2 and TRBJ2-5, with D maybe TRBD2 (7 bases). V lost 5 bases and J lost 4, with 20 bases in between. This CDR3 region has 16 residues. CDR1 SGHAT and CDR2 FQNNGV come from the germline V gene. The CDR3: CASSPRGGKNGETQYF. The CDR3, as DNA: TGTGCCAGCAGCCCGAGGGGGGGAAAGAATGGAGAGACCCAGTACTTC.

The chain links TRBV10-3 to TRBJ2-7; D call uncertain. V was pared by 0 bases and J by 10 bases, with 16 bases between. The CDR3 runs to 14 residues. Germline V gene lookup returns CDR1 ENHRY and CDR2 SYGVKD. This CDR3 reads CAISESNVGSPQYF. As DNA, the CDR3 is TGTGCCATCAGTGAGTCGAACGTAGGGTCCCCCCAGTACTTC.

The rearrangement joins TRBV6-5 to TRBJ2-5; D tentatively reads TRBD1 or TRBD2 (6 bases each). This CDR3 region has 12 residues. V shed 2 bases and J shed 11 bases, with 12 bases lying between them. The germline V gene has CDR1 MNHEY and CDR2 SVGAGI. The CDR3 is CASSYGGRVQYF. The CDR3 DNA reads TGTGCCAGCAGTTACGGGGGGCGAGTACAGTACTTC.

The chain carries TRBV5-1 and TRBJ2-1; 10 bases match TRBD1. The length of the CDR3 is 18 residues. J was trimmed by 5 bases and V by 4 bases; bases with no gene match: 15. Germline V lookup: CDR1 SGHRS, CDR2 YFSETQ. CDR3 region: CASSPGTGAPIIHNEQFF. CDR3 DNA: TGCGCCAGCAGCCCAGGGACAGGGGCCCCCATTATCCACAATGAGCAGTTCTTC.

The chain couples TRBV6-5 to TRBJ1-1, with D possibly TRBD1 on 5 matching bases. The CDR3 consists of 15 residues. Trimming pared 4 bases from V and 1 base from J, leaving 13 bases between. Per the germline V gene, CDR1 is MNHEY and CDR2 is SVGAGI. The CDR3 nucleotides read TGTGCCAGCAGTTCCAGACAGCGGCAGAACACTGAAGCTTTCTTT. It translates to CASSSRQRQNTEAFF.

V is TRBV19 and J is TRBJ1-5; a weak D match, TRBD1 (6 bases). This CDR3 has 17 residues. Germline assignment: CDR1 LNHDA and CDR2 SQIVND (reference sequence). Trimming stripped 4 bases from V and 6 bases from J, with 22 bases between. In DNA, the CDR3 is TGTGCCAGTAGTACCTTCCCACAGGGCACCGGGAGTCAGCCCCAGCATTTT. Protein sequence: CASSTFPQGTGSQPQHF.

The rearrangement joins TRBV7-9 to TRBJ1-2; possibly TRBD1 for D (6 bases). This CDR3 region has 16 residues. The germline CDR1 and CDR2 sequences are SEHNR and FQNEAQ (reference sequence). Trimming cost V 3 bases and J 0 bases, with 14 bases left between them. The CDR3 DNA is TGTGCCAGCAGCTTGCCACAGGGTGACGCTAACTATGGCTACACCTTC. It is translated as CASSLPQGDANYGYTF.

The CDR3 loop reads CASSPWGSSVNTEAFF. The CDR3 nucleotides read TGTGCCAGCAGCCCCTGGGGAAGCTCAGTGAACACTGAAGCTTTCTTT. The chain is built from TRBV9 and TRBJ1-1; no definite D call. Germline values: CDR1 SGDLS, CDR2 YYNGEE. There are 16 residues in the CDR3. The V gene lost 4 bases and the J gene lost 0 bases, with 16 bases spanning the gap.

The chain carries TRBV28 and TRBJ1-3, with D perhaps TRBD1 (5 bases). In germline, CDR1 is MDHEN, CDR2 SYDVKM. The CDR3 consists of 13 residues. Trimming left V 10 bases short and J 5 bases short, with 15 bases between. The CDR3 spells CATSEGPRNTIYF. The CDR3 bases are TGTGCCACCTCTGAGGGGCCGAGAAACACCATATATTTT.

This sequence joins TRBV29-1 and TRBJ2-1; 7 bases agree with TRBD2. V lost 4 bases to trimming and J lost 7 bases; unmatched junction nucleotides: 10. Germline values: CDR1 SQVTM, CDR2 ANQGSEA. This CDR3 contains 14 residues. The CDR3 nucleotides read TGCAGCGTTGGTCGGTCTAGCGGTCAGAATGAGCAGTTCTTC. Protein sequence: CSVGRSSGQNEQFF.

This chain joins TRBV9 and TRBJ2-2, with D tentatively TRBD2 (6 bases). The CDR3 loop spans 14 amino acids. Trimming left V 4 bases short and J 4 bases short, with 11 bases between. Germline CDR1 reads SGDLS; CDR2 reads YYNGEE. CDR3 in DNA: TGTGCCAGCAGCACCGCGCGGGGCACCGGGGAGCTGTTTTTT. Amino acids: CASSTARGTGELFF.

The rearrangement uses TRBV7-3 and TRBJ2-1; tentatively, D is TRBD1 (6 bases). Germline CDR1 SGHTA, CDR2 FQGTGA. The V gene lost 5 bases and the J gene lost 9 bases, with 20 bases spanning the gap. The CDR3 spans 15 residues. The DNA for the CDR3 is TGTGCCAGCAGCCCAAATGTACAGGGTCGGAGTGAGCAGTTCTTC. It codes for CASSPNVQGRSEQFF.

The chain is built from TRBV6-1 and TRBJ1-2, with a possible D match to TRBD1 (5 bases). The CDR3 is 17 residues long. The germline V gene has CDR1 MNHNS and CDR2 SASEGT. V gave up 1 base and J gave up 4 bases, with 19 bases separating them. The CDR3 loop reads CASSEGLGAANFYGYTF. CDR3 DNA: TGTGCCAGCAGTGAAGGCCTCGGGGCGGCAAACTTCTATGGCTACACCTTC.

The chain carries TRBV25-1 and TRBJ1-6; D is perhaps TRBD1 (5 bases). Trimming stripped 7 bases from V and 13 bases from J, with 17 bases between. There are 13 residues in the CDR3. Germline CDR1 is MGHDK and CDR2 is SYGVNS. In DNA form, the CDR3 reads TGTGCCAGCAAAGACAGTGGCGGTCTTCCCCTCCACTTT. This encodes CASKDSGGLPLHF.

The rearrangement joins TRBV27 to TRBJ1-2; D ambiguous. With 0 bases removed from V and 6 bases from J, the gap between germline ends came to 14 bases. The CDR3 consists of 15 residues. The germline gives CDR1 MNHEY, CDR2 SMNVEV (reference sequence). CDR3 bases: TGTGCCAGCAGTTTATCACCCGGCAGATACAATGGCTACACCTTC. Amino acid sequence: CASSLSPGRYNGYTF.